The 23 T cell receptor beta chains given below trace back to one sample, sequenced in a study of Tregs in tolerant kidney transplant recipients. Method: immunoSEQ multiplex PCR; TCRdb's copy keeps in-frame clones and lacks some. This table has 200,000 to 300,000 clones, more than 65% appearing once. The specimen was CD4+ T cells from blood. These receptors all stem from a human donor in good health.

The chain recombines TRBV2 with TRBJ2-7; 9 nucleotides match TRBD1. This CDR3 region has 15 residues. From germline, CDR1 is SNHLY and CDR2 FYNNEI. J gave up 2 bases and V 5 bases, and 7 bases lay outside the gene matches. The CDR3 spells CASSWDREGPYEQYF. In DNA form, the CDR3 reads TGTGCCAGCAGTTGGGACAGGGAGGGACCCTACGAGCAGTACTTC.

This sequence joins TRBV5-4 and TRBJ1-5; possible D gene TRBD1, 6 bases. With 1 base removed from V and 7 bases from J, the gap between germline ends came to 12 bases. In germline, CDR1 is SGHNT, CDR2 YYREEE (reference sequence). CDR3 length: 14 residues. CDR3 DNA: TGTGCCAGCAGCTTGCCAGGGGTTGGGCAGCCCCAGCATTTT. Amino acids: CASSLPGVGQPQHF.

As regards this clone: Distinct nucleotide sequences in the sample also encode this CDR3. The chain has TRBV18 and TRBJ2-3; D unclear. V was clipped by 3 bases and J by 2 bases, with 6 bases between them. CDR3 length: 13 amino acids. Germline CDR1 KGHSH, CDR2 LQKENI. The CDR3 here is CASSPRNTDTQYF. In nucleotides, the CDR3 is TGTGCCAGCTCACCCCGGAACACAGATACGCAGTATTTT.

As for this clone: Germline is not matched at one junction end, which may reflect a read error. The chain carries TRBV10-2 and TRBJ2-2; the D is unclear. Germline V gives CDR1 WSHSY, CDR2 SAAADI. The CDR3 runs to 16 residues. The CDR3 protein is CASGDLGLGDTGELFF. CDR3 DNA sequence: TGCGCCAGCGGTGACCTAGGGCTCGGCGACACCGGGGAGCTGTTTTTT.

The CDR3 loop reads CASSLFGTGGSNQPQHF. The CDR3 bases are TGTGCCAGCAGCCTATTTGGGACAGGGGGGTCCAATCAGCCCCAGCATTTT. The genes are TRBV7-8 and TRBJ1-5, with 11 bases fitting TRBD1. Germline values: CDR1 SGHVS, CDR2 FQNEAQ. Trimming took 5 bases from V and 3 from J; bases not matched to a gene: 9. The CDR3 is 17 amino acids.

This rearrangement joins TRBV18 to TRBJ1-1, with TRBD1 as a possible D gene (5 bases). V gave up 4 bases and J gave up 0 bases, with 9 bases separating them. Germline V gene sequence: CDR1 KGHSH, CDR2 LQKENI. The CDR3 extends over 14 amino acids. DNA for the CDR3: TGTGCCAGCTCACGACAGAGCATGAACACTGAAGCTTTCTTT. This translates into CASSRQSMNTEAFF.

This clone came up a few times. Here the CDR3 reads CASDRGNNEKLFF. The CDR3 coding sequence is TGTGCCAGCGATCGGGGAAATAATGAAAAACTGTTTTTT. J is TRBJ1-4 and V is TRBV6-6; D ambiguous. Between the trimmed V and J ends, which lost 8 bases and 4 bases, there was a span of 11 bases. The CDR3 spans 13 residues. Looked up from germline, CDR1 is MNHNY and CDR2 is SVGAGI (reference sequence).

The chain joins TRBV6-5 to TRBJ1-5; D ambiguous. Trimming took off 6 bases at V and 0 bases at J, with 9 bases between the two ends. There are 14 residues in the CDR3. Germline V lookup: CDR1 MNHEY, CDR2 SVGAGI. The CDR3 protein is CASRGGNSNQPQHF. In DNA form, the CDR3 reads TGTGCCAGCAGAGGTGGGAATAGCAATCAGCCCCAGCATTTT.

The rearrangement uses TRBV23-1 and TRBJ2-1; D remains ambiguous. TRBV23-1 is placed among ORFs of uncertain function. This CDR3 is built from 15 residues. V dropped 7 bases and J dropped 0 bases, with 13 bases sitting between them. CDR3 in amino acids: CASTPPRLSYNEQFF. The CDR3 DNA reads TGCGCCAGCACTCCCCCGCGTCTCTCCTACAATGAGCAGTTCTTC.

The gene calls are TRBV6-6 and TRBJ1-1; D perhaps matches TRBD1 (5 bases). The germline V gene has CDR1 MNHNY and CDR2 SVGAGI (reference sequence). Trimming cost V 2 bases and J 0 bases, with 10 bases left between them. This CDR3 spans 15 amino acids. In nucleotides, the CDR3 is TGTGCCAGCAGTTACAACAGGCCTGTGAACACTGAAGCTTTCTTT. Protein product: CASSYNRPVNTEAFF.

The count of this clone is one. The rearrangement uses TRBV5-1 and TRBJ2-1, with TRBD2 matching 10 bases. V was pared by 8 bases and J by 10 bases, with 9 bases of the junction left unmatched. The germline V gene has CDR1 SGHRS and CDR2 YFSETQ. The CDR3 has 13 residues. The DNA of the CDR3 is TGCGCCAGTGGCCTAGCGGGAGTCGGCGAGCAGTTCTTC. Amino acids: CASGLAGVGEQFF.

The chain carries TRBV15 and TRBJ1-1; TRBD1 agrees at 10 bases. J gave up 5 bases and V 4 bases, and 7 bases lay outside the gene matches. The CDR3 is 15 residues long. Germline CDR1 is LNHNV and CDR2 is YYDKDF (reference sequence). CDR3 loop: CATSISGTGVTEAFF. The CDR3 nucleotides are TGTGCCACCAGCATATCCGGGACAGGGGTAACTGAAGCTTTCTTT.

The chain joins TRBV30 to TRBJ1-2; D perhaps matches TRBD1 (6 bases). The length of the CDR3 is 15 residues. Germline V gene data show CDR1 as GTSNPN and CDR2 as SVGIG (reference sequence). Trimming stripped 0 bases from V and 4 bases from J, with 15 bases between. CDR3 nucleotide sequence: TGTGCCTGGAGTGTACGAGGGGGAAGGAGCTATGGCTACACCTTC. Its protein product is CAWSVRGGRSYGYTF.

The chain carries TRBV19 and TRBJ2-3; 8 bases agree with TRBD2. The CDR3 spans 15 residues. Per germline, CDR1 LNHDA and CDR2 SQIVND (reference sequence). V shed 7 bases and J 2 bases; nucleotides not matched to a gene: 8. This CDR3 reads CASTRRGGITDTQYF. The CDR3 DNA follows: TGTGCCAGTACCCGCCGGGGGGGTATCACAGATACGCAGTATTTT.

This chain links TRBV6-5 with TRBJ2-7; the match to TRBD2 covers 10 bases. The length of the CDR3 is 15 residues. After removal of 3 bases from V and 6 bases from J, the junction contained 8 bases not matched to a gene. Germline assignment: CDR1 MNHEY and CDR2 SVGAGI. CDR3 sequence (DNA): TGTGCCAGCAGTTATAGGGCTAGCGGGAGCAGCGAGCAGTACTTC. Protein sequence: CASSYRASGSSEQYF.

This sequence joins TRBV10-1 and TRBJ2-3; possibly TRBD1 for D (6 bases). The germline V gene has CDR1 WNHNN and CDR2 SYGVQD (reference sequence). Trimming pared 6 bases from V and 6 bases from J, leaving 22 bases between. The CDR3 length is 16 residues. CDR3 DNA: TGCGCCAGCAGCCGGGCTGAGACAGGTTCCTCGGATACGCAGTATTTT. It translates to CASSRAETGSSDTQYF.

Concerning this clone itself: Relative to the germline gene, one junction end is altered; a read error may explain this. This chain uses TRBV7-7 with TRBJ1-4, with D unresolved. Germline assignment: CDR1 SSHAT and CDR2 FNYEAQ (reference sequence). The CDR3 totals 13 residues. Here the CDR3 reads CASSANNGEKLFF. CDR3 bases: TGTGCTAGCAGCGCGAACAACGGCGAAAAACTGTTTTTT.

Comment on this clone: This likely comes from a read error, as the CDR3 has no conserved phenylalanine or tryptophan at its end. The chain links TRBV6-1 to TRBJ1-5; TRBD1 agrees at 8 bases. Germline CDR1 and CDR2: MNHNS and SASEGT. The trim removed 6 bases at V and 6 bases at J, leaving 4 bases unmatched. CDR3 length equals 13 residues. CDR3 DNA sequence: TGTGCCAGCAGGGGACAGGCTCGTCAGCCCCAGCATCTT. Its protein product is CASRGQARQPQHL.

The chain uses TRBV25-1 and TRBJ2-2; D is unresolved. The germline CDR1 and CDR2 sequences are MGHDK and SYGVNS. The ends were cut back, 4 bases at V and 6 bases at J, with 15 bases in the middle. CDR3 length: 15 amino acids. The CDR3 DNA sequence: TGTGCCAGCAGTGCGGCAGTGGGGTTCTCCGGGGAGCTGTTTTTT. As protein: CASSAAVGFSGELFF.

The chain combines TRBV18 with TRBJ2-5; D tentatively fits TRBD1 or TRBD2 (6 bases each). The V end was cut by 2 bases, the J end by 1 base, with 8 bases between. This CDR3 is 14 amino acids long. Germline values: CDR1 KGHSH, CDR2 LQKENI. The CDR3: CASSPGGPQETQYF. The CDR3, as DNA: TGTGCCAGCTCACCAGGGGGGCCCCAAGAGACCCAGTACTTC.

The table lists this clone with a count of one. The chain employs TRBV7-6 and TRBJ2-7, with D perhaps TRBD1 (5 bases). The CDR3 has 15 amino acids. Germline V gene data show CDR1 as SGHVS and CDR2 as FNYEAQ. Between the trimmed V and J ends, which lost 3 bases and 3 bases, there was a span of 15 bases. The CDR3 DNA is TGTGCCAGCAGCTTGACACAGGCTCTGAGCTACGAGCAGTACTTC. It encodes CASSLTQALSYEQYF.

This chain joins TRBV11-1 and TRBJ2-2, with 10 bases aligning to TRBD1. J lost 4 bases, V lost 4 bases, and 3 bases had no gene match. CDR1 and CDR2 from the germline V gene are SGHAT and FQDESV (reference sequence). The CDR3 has 15 residues. In DNA form, the CDR3 reads TGTGCCAGCAGCTCGGGACAGGGGAGCACCGGGGAGCTGTTTTTT. Protein product: CASSSGQGSTGELFF.

The rearrangement uses TRBV11-2 and TRBJ1-1; D is unresolved. With 5 bases removed from V and 3 bases from J, the gap between germline ends came to 10 bases. CDR3 size: 13 residues. The germline CDR1 and CDR2 sequences are SGHAT and FQNNGV. The DNA of the CDR3 is TGTGCCAGCAGCGATCGACGTTACACTGAAGCTTTCTTT. Protein product: CASSDRRYTEAFF.